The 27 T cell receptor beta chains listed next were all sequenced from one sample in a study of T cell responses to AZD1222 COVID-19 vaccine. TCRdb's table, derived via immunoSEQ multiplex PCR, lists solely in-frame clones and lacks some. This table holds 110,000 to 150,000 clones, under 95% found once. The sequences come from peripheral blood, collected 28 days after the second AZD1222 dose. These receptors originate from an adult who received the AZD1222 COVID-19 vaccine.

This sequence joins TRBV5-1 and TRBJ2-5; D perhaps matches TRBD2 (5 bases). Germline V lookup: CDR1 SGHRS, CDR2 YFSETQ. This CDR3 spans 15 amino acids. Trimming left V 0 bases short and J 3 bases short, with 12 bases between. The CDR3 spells CASSLVQREKETQYF. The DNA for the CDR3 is TGCGCCAGCAGCTTGGTTCAAAGGGAGAAAGAGACCCAGTACTTC.

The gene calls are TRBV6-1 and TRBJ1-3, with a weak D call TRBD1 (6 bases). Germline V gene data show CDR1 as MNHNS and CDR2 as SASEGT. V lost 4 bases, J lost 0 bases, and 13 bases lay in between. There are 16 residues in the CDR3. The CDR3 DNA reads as TGTGCCAGCAGTGCTCTTGGGGGCAGCTCTGGAAACACCATATATTTT. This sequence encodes CASSALGGSSGNTIYF.

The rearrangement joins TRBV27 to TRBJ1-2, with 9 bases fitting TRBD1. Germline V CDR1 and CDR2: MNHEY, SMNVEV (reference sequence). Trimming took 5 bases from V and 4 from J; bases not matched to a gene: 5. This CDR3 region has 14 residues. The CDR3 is CASSPTGGSYGYTF. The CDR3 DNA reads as TGTGCCAGCAGTCCGACAGGGGGGAGCTATGGCTACACCTTC.

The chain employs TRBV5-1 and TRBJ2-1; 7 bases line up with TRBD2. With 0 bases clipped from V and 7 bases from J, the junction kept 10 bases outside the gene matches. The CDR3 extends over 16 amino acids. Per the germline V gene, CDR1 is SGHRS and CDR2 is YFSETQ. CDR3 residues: CASSLASGVGYNEQFF. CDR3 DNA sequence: TGCGCCAGCAGCTTGGCTAGCGGAGTGGGATATAATGAGCAGTTCTTC.

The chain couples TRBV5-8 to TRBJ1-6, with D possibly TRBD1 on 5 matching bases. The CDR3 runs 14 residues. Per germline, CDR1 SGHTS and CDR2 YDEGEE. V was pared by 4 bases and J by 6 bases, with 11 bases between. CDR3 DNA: TGTGCCAGCAGCCGAAAGACAGTTAATTCACCCCTCCACTTT. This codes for CASSRKTVNSPLHF. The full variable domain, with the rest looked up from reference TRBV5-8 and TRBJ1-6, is EAGVTQSPTHLIKTRGQQATLRCSPISGHTSVYWYQQALGLGLQFLLWYDEGEERNRGNFPPRFSGRQFPNYSSELNVNALELEDSALYLCASSRKTVNSPLHFGNGTRLTVT.

The CDR3 reads CASSLSSQGAYEQYF. CDR3 DNA: TGTGCCAGCAGTTTATCGAGTCAGGGGGCTTACGAGCAGTACTTC. The rearrangement joins TRBV27 to TRBJ2-7, with 8 positions matching TRBD1. The V gene's germline CDR1 is MNHEY and CDR2 SMNVEV (reference sequence). With V trimmed by 0 bases and J by 4 bases, 5 bases remained unmatched. The CDR3 totals 15 residues.

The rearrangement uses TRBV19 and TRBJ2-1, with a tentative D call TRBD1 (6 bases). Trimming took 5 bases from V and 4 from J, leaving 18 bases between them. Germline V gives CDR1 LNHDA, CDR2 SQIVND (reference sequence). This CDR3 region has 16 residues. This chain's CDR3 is CASSELDRLLYNEQFF. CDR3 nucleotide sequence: TGTGCCAGTAGTGAGCTAGACAGGCTCCTTTACAATGAGCAGTTCTTC.

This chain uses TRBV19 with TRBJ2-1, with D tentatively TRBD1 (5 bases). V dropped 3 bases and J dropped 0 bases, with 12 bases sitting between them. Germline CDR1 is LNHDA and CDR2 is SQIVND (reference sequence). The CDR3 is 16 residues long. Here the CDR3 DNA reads TGTGCCAGTAGTATTTCAGGGTTAAGCTCCTACAATGAGCAGTTCTTC. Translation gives CASSISGLSSYNEQFF.

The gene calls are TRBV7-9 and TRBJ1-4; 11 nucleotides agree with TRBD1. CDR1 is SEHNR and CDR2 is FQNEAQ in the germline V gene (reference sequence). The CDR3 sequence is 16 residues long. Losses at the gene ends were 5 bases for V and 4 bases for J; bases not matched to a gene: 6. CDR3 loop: CASSPGTGGLNEKLFF. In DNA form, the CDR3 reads TGTGCCAGCAGCCCTGGGACAGGGGGACTTAATGAAAAACTGTTTTTT.

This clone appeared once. The CDR3 loop is CASSIWGKGNTEAFF. CDR3 in DNA: TGTGCCAGTAGTATTTGGGGGAAGGGGAACACTGAAGCTTTCTTT. This sequence joins TRBV19 and TRBJ1-1, with D maybe TRBD1 (5 bases). Trimming removed 3 bases from V and 1 base from J, with 12 bases in between. CDR3 length: 15 residues. The V gene's germline CDR1 is LNHDA and CDR2 SQIVND (reference sequence).

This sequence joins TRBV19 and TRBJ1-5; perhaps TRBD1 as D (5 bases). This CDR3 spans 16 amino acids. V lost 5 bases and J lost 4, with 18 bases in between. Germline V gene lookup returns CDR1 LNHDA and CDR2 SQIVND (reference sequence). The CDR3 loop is CASSPLQGLSNQPQHF. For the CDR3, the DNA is TGTGCCAGTAGTCCACTCCAGGGTTTGAGTAATCAGCCCCAGCATTTT.

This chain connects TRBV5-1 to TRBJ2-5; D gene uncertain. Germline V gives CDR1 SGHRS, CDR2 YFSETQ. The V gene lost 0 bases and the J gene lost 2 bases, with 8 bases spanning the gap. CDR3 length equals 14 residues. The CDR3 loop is CASSLGPEQETQYF. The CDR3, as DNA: TGCGCCAGCAGCTTGGGTCCAGAACAAGAGACCCAGTACTTC.

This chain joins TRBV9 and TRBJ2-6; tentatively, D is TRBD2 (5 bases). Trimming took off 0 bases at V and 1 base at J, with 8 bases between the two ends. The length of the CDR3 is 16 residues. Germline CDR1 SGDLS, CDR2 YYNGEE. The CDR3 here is CASSVGRGSGANVLTF. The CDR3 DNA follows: TGTGCCAGCAGCGTAGGAAGAGGGTCTGGGGCCAACGTCCTGACTTTC.

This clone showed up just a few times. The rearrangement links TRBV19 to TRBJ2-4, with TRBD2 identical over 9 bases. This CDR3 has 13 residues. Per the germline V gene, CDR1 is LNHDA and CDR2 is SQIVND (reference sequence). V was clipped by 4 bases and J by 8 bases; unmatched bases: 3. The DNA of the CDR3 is TGTGCCAGTAGTACAGGGACTAGCTACATTCAGTACTTC. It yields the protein CASSTGTSYIQYF.

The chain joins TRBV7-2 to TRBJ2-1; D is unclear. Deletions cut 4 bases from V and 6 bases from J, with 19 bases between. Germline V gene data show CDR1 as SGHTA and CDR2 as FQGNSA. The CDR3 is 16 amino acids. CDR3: CASSSMTSIMSNEQFF. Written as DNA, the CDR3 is TGTGCCAGCAGCTCAATGACATCTATTATGTCCAATGAGCAGTTCTTC.

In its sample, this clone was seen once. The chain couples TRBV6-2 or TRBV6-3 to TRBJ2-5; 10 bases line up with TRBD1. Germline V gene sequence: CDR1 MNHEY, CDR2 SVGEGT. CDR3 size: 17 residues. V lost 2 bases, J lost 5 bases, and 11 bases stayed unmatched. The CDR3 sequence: CASSYRRGTGVKETQYF. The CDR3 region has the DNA TGTGCCAGCAGTTACCGAAGAGGGACAGGGGTGAAGGAGACCCAGTACTTC.

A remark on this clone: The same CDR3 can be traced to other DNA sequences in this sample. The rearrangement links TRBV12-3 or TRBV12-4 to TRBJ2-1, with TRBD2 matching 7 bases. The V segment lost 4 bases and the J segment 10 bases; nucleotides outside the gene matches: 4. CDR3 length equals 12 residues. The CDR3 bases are TGTGCCAGCAGTTCCGGACTAGGCGAGCAGTTCTTC. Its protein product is CASSSGLGEQFF.

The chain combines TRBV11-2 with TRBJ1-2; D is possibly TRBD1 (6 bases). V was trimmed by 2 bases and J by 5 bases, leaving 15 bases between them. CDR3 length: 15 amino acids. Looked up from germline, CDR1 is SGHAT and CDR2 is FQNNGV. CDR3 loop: CASSLMGGARYGYTF. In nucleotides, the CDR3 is TGTGCCAGCAGCTTAATGGGGGGCGCGCGGTATGGCTACACCTTC.

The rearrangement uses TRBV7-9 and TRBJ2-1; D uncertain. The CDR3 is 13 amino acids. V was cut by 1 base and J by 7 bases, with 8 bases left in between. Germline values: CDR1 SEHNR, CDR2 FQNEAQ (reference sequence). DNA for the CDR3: TGTGCCAGCAGCTTAGGCTGGTTGAATGAGCAGTTCTTC. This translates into CASSLGWLNEQFF. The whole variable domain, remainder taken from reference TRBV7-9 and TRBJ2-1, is DTGVSQNPRHKITKRGQNVTFRCDPISEHNRLYWYRQTLGQGPEFLTYFQNEAQLEKSRLLSDRFSAERPKGSFSTLEIQRTEQGDSAMYLCASSLGWLNEQFFGPGTRLTVL.

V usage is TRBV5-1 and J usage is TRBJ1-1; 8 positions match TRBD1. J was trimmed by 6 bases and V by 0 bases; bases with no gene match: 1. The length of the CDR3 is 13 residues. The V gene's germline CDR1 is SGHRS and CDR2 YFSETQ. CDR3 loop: CASSLGDRPEAFF. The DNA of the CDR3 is TGCGCCAGCAGCTTGGGGGACAGGCCTGAAGCTTTCTTT.

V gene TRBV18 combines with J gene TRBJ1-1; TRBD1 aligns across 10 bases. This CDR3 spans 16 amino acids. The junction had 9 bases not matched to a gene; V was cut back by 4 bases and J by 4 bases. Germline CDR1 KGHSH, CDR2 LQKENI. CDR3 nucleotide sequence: TGTGCCAGCTCACGGGAGACAGGGGGCCGTGGCACTGAAGCTTTCTTT. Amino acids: CASSRETGGRGTEAFF.

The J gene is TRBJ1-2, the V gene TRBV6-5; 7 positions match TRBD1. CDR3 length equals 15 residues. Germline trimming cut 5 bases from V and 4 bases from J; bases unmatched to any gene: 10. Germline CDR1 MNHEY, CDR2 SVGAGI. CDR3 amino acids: CASSTGTVGAYGYTF. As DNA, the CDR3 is TGTGCCAGCAGTACCGGGACAGTGGGGGCCTATGGCTACACCTTC.

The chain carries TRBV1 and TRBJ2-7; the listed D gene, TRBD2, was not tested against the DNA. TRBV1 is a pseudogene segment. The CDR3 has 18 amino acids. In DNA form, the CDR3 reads TGCACCAGCAGCCAAGTTACTCGCGGGGGCGGGGGCTCCTACGAGCAGTACTTC. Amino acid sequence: CTSSQVTRGGGGSYEQYF.

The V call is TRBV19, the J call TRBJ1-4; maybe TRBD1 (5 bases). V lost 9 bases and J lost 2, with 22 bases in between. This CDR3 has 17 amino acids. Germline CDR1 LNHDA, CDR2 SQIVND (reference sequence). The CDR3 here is CASRSQGTVRTNEKLFF. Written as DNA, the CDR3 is TGTGCCAGCCGAAGCCAGGGTACCGTAAGGACTAATGAAAAACTGTTTTTT.

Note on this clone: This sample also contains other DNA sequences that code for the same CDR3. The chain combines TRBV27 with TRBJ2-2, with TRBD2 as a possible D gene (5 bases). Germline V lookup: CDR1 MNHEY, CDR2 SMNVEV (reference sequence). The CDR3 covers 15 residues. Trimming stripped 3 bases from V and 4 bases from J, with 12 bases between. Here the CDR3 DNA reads TGTGCCAGCAGTTTCGCTAGGGCGGGCACCGGGGAGCTGTTTTTT. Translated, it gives CASSFARAGTGELFF.

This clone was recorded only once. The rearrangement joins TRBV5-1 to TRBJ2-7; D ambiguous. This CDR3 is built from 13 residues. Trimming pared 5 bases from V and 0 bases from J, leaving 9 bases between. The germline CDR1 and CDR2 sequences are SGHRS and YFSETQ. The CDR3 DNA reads TGCGCCAGCAGGGTAGTAAGCTCCTACGAGCAGTACTTC. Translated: CASRVVSSYEQYF.

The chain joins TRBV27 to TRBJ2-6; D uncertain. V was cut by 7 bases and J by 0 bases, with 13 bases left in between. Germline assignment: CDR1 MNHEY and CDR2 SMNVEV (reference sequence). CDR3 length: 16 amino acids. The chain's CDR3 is CASIGRSSSGANVLTF. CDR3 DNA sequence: TGTGCCAGCATAGGCAGGTCCTCCTCTGGGGCCAACGTCCTGACTTTC.